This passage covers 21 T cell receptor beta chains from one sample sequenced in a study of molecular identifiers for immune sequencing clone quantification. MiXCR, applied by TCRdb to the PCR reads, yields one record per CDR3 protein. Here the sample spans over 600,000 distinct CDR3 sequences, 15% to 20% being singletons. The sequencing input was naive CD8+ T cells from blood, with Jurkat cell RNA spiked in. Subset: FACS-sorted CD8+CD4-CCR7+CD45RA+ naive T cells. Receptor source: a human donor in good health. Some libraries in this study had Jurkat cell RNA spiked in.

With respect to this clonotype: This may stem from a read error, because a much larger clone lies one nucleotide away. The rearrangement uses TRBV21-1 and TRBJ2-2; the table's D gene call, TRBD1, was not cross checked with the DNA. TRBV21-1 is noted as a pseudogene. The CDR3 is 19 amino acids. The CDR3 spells CAGSKKEQGSMGYTGELFF. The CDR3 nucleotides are TGTGCCGGCAGCAAAAAAGAACAGGGGTCCATGGGTTACACCGGGGAGCTGTTTTTT.

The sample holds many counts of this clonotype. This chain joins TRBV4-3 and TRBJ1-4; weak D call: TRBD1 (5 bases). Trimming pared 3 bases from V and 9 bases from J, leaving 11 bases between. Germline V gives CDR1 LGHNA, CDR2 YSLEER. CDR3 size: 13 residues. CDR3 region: CASSQGRWQKLFF. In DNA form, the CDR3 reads TGCGCCAGCAGCCAGGGACGCTGGCAAAAACTGTTTTTT.

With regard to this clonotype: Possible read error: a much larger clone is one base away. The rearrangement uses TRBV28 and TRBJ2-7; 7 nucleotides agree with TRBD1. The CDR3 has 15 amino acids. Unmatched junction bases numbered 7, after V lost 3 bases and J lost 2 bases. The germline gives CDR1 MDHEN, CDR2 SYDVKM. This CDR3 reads CASSFRGPKPYEQYF. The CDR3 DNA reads TGTGCCAGCAGTTTTAGGGGGCCGAAACCCTACGAGCAGTACTTC.

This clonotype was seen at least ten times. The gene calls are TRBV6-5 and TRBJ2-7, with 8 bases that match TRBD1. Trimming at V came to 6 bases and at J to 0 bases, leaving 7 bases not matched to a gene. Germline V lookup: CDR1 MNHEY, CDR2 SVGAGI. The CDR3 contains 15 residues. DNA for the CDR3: TGTGCCAGCAGACAGGGACAGGTGAGCTCCTACGAGCAGTACTTC. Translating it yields CASRQGQVSSYEQYF.

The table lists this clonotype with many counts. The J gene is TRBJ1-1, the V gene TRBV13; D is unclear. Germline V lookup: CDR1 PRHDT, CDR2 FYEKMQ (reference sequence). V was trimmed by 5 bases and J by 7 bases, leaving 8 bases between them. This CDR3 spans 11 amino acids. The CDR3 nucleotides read TGTGCCAGCAGCGTAGACGGTGAAGCTTTCTTT. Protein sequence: CASSVDGEAFF.

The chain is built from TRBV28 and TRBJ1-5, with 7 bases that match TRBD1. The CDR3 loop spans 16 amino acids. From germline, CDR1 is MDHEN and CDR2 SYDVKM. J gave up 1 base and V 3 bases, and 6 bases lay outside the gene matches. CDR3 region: CASSFRGYSSNQPQHF. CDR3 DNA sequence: TGTGCCAGCAGTTTCAGGGGGTACTCAAGCAATCAGCCCCAGCATTTT.

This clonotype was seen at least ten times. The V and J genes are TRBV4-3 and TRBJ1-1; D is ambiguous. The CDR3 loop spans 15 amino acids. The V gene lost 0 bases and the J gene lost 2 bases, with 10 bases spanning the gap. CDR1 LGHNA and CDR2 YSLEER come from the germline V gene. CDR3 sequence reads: CASSQDRSINTEAFF. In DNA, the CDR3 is TGCGCCAGCAGCCAAGATCGGTCGATCAACACTGAAGCTTTCTTT.

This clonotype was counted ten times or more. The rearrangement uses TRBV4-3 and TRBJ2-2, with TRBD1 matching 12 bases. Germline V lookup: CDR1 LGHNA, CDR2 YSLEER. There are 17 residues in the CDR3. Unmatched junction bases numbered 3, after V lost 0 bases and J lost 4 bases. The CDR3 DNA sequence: TGCGCCAGCAGCCAAGAAGGGACAGGGGGCTTCACCGGGGAGCTGTTTTTT. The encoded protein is CASSQEGTGGFTGELFF.

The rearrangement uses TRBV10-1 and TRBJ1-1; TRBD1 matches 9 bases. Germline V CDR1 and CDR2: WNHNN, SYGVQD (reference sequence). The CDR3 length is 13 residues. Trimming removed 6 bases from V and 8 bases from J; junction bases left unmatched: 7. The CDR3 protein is CASSLTGGHEAFF. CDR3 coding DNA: TGCGCCAGCAGCCTGACAGGGGGACACGAAGCTTTCTTT.

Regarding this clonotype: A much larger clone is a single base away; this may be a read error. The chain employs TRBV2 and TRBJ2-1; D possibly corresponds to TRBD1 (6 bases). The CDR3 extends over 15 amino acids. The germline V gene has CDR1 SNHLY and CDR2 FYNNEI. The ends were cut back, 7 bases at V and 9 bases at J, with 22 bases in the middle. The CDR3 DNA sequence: TGTGCCAGCATTGGGGGCCTGGTGGCGGGCGGTGAGCAGTTCTTC. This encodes CASIGGLVAGGEQFF.

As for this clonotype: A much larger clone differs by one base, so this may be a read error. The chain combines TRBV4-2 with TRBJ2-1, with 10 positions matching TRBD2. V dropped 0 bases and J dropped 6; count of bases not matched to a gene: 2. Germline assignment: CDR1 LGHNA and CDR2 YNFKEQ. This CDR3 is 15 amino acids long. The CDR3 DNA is TGTGCCAGCAGCCAAGAAACTAGCGGGACCAATGAGCAGTTCTTC. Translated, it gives CASSQETSGTNEQFF.

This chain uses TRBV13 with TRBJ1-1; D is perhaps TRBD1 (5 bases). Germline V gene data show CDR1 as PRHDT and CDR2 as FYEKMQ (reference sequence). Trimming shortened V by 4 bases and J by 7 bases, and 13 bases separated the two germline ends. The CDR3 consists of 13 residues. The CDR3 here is CASSSRVYSEAFF. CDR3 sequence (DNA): TGTGCCAGCAGCTCCAGGGTGTATAGTGAAGCTTTCTTT.

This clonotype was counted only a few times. Here the CDR3 DNA reads TGTGCCTGGAGTTTGTGGACAGACGAACCCTACGAGCAGTACTTC. Its protein product is CAWSLWTDEPYEQYF. The V call is TRBV30, the J call TRBJ2-7; possible D gene TRBD1, 6 bases. V was pared by 2 bases and J by 2 bases, with 16 bases between. CDR1 GTSNPN and CDR2 SVGIG come from the germline V gene (reference sequence). This CDR3 has 15 residues.

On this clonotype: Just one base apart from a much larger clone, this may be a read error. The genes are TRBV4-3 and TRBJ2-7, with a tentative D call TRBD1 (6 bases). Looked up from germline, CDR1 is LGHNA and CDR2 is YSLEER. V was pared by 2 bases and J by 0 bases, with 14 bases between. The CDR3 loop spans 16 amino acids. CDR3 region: CASSQRHGTSSYEQYF. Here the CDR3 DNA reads TGCGCCAGCAGCCAAAGGCACGGGACATCCTCCTACGAGCAGTACTTC.

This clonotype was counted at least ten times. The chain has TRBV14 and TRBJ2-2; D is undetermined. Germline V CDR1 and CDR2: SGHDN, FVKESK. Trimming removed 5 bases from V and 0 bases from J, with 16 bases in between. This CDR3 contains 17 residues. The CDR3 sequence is CASSILMSGPNTGELFF. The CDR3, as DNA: TGTGCCAGCAGCATATTGATGTCCGGACCGAACACCGGGGAGCTGTTTTTT.

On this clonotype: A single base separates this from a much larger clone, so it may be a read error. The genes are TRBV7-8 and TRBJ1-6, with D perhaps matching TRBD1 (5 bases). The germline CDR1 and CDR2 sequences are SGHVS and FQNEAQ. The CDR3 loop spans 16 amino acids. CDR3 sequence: CASSLPGTSYNSPLRF. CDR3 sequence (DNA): TGTGCCAGCAGCTTACCGGGGACCTCCTATAATTCACCCCTCCGCTTT.

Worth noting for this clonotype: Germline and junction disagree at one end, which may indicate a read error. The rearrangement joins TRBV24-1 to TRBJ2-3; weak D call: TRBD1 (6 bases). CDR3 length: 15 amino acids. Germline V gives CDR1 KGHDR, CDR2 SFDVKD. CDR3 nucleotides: TGTGCCACCAGTGGGTCTACAGGGCGCACAGATGCGCAGTATTTT. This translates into CATSGSTGRTDAQYF.

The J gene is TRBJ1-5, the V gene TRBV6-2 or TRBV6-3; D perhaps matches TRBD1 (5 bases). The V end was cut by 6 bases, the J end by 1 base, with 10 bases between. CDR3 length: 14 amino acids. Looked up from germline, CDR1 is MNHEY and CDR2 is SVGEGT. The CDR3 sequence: CASRIRDSNQPQHF. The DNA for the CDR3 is TGTGCCAGCAGAATCCGGGACAGCAATCAGCCCCAGCATTTT.

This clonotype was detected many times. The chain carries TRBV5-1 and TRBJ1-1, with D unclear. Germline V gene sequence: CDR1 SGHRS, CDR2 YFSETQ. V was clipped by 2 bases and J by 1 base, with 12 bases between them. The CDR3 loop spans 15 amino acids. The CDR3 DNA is TGCGCCAGCAGCTTCGGGGAGACACAGAACACTGAAGCTTTCTTT. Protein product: CASSFGETQNTEAFF.

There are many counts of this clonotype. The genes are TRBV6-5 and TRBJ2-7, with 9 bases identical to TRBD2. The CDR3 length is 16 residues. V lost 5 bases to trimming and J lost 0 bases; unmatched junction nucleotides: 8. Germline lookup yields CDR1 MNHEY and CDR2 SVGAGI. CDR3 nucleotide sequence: TGTGCCAGCAGTCCATCGACTAGCGGAACCTCCTACGAGCAGTACTTC. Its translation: CASSPSTSGTSYEQYF.

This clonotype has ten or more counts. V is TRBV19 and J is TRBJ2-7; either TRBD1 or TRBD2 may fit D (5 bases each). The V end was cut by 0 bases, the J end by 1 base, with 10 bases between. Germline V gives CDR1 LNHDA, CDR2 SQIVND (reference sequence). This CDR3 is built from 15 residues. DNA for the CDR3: TGTGCCAGTAGTATAGACTCGGGGCCATCCTACGAGCAGTACTTC. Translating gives CASSIDSGPSYEQYF.